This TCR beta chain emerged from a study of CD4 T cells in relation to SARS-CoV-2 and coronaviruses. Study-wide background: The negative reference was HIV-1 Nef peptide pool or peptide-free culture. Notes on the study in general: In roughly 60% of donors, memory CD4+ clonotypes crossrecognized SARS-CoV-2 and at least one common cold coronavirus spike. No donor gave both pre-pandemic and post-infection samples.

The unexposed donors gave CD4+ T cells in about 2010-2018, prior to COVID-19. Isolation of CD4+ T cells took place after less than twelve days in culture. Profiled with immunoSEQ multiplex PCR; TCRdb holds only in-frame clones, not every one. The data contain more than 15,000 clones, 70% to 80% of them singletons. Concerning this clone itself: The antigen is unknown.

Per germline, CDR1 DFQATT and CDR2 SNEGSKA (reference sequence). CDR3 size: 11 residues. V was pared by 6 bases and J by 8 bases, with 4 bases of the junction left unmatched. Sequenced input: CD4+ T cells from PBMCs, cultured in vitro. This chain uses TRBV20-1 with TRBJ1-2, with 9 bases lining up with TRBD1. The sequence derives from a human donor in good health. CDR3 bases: TGCAGTGCGGGGACAGGGCGGGGCTACACCTTC. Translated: CSAGTGRGYTF.